This T cell receptor beta chain was sequenced during a study of T cells in Graves' hyperthyroidism and ophthalmopathy. The study's findings and limits: Most clonotypes that expanded in the thyroid above 0.001 also showed up in blood. A model of 13 V-J features distinguished ophthalmopathy from stable hyperthyroidism.

Researchers amplified the TCR beta CDR3 regions from RNA transcripts. The HTBI set primed first-round TCR CDR3 RT-PCR. TCRdb independently ran MiXCR on the multiplex PCR reads; one entry per CDR3 protein. The table lists about 560,000 distinct CDR3 sequences, around 13% of them singletons, with 14% in the top ten. Note on this clonotype: The target antigen is unknown.

From germline, CDR1 is SGHRS and CDR2 YFSETQ. CDR3 length: 13 amino acids. Trimming cost V 0 bases and J 11 bases, with 12 bases left between them. Any patient presenting with uncontrolled infection, other autoimmune disease, pregnancy or lactation was left out. PBMCs came from more than 9.5 ml fresh peripheral blood. The TCR sequence derives from a woman between 40 and 50 years old with Graves' hyperthyroidism. The chain employs TRBV5-1 and TRBJ2-1; possibly TRBD2 for D (5 bases). Input material: blood. The CDR3 nucleotides read TGCGCCAGCAGCTTGGGGAGCGGAGAAAAGCAGTTCTTC. It codes for CASSLGSGEKQFF.